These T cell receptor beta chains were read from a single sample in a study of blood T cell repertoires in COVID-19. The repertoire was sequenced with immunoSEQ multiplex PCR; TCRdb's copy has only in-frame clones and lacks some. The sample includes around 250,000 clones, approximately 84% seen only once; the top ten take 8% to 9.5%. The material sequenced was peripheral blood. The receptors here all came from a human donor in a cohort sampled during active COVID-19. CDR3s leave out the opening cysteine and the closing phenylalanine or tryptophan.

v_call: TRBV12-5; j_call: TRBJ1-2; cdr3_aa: ASGLETGTGIHYGYT
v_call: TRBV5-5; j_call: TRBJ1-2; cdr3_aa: ASSFLHRTNYGYT
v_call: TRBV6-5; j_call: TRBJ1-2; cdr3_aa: ASREQTGTFGGYT
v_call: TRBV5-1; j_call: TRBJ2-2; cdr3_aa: ASSLGAITGELF
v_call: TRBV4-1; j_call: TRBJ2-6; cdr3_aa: ASSQVTSGPGANVLT
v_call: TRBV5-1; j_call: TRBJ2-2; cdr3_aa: ASSPGTGSTGELF
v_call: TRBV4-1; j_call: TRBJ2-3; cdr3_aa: ASSQDRRGTQY
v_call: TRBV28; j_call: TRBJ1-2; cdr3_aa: ASSPWNGNGYT
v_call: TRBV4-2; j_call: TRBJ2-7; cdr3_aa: ASSHPEATTINTEQY
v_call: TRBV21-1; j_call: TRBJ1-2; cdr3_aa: ASSRSSGTGGVGYT
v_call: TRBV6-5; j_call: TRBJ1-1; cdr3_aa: ASSYEVATEAF
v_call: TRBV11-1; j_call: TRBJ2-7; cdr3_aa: VTSGCRSYEQY
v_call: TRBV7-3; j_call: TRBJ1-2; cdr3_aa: ASSSGTVGGGYT
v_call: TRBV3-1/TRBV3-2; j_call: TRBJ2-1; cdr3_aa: ASSRYGTSGSYNEQF
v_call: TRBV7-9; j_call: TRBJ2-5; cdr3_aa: ASSYTGGKQETQY
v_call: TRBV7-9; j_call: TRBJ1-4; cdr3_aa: ASSPKDSNEKLF
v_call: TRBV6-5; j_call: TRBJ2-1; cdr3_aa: ASSYRGLVNDEQF
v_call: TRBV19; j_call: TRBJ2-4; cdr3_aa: ASSITGGRYY
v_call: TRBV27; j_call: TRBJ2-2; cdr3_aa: ASSRPAGSYTGELF
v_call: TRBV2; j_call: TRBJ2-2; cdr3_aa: ASGRRGGPTNTGELF
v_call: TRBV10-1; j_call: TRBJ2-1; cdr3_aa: ASSEDSYNEQF
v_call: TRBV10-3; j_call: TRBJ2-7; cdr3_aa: AISPTGWNEQY
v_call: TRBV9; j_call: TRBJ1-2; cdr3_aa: ASSVDRAGRGYGYT
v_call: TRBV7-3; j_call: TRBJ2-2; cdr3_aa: ASSSGTSGPRGGGELF
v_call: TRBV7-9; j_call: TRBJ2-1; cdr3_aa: ASSNRGNSGRRV
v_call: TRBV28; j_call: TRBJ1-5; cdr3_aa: ASSSYRGGQPQH
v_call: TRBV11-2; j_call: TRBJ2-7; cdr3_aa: ASSFPPGGLSYEQY
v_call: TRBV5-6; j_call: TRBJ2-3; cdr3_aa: ASSIGQGLEY
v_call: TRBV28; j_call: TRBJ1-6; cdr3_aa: ASSSPGVLSYNSPLH